This T cell receptor beta chain is drawn from a study of T cell responses to AZD1222 COVID-19 vaccine. Study-level results: Receipt of two AZD1222 doses was followed by a rise in Spike-specific TCR breadth and depth. Baseline serostatus was positive in only a handful of AZD1222 recipients. The repertoires were collected only after the peak T cell response. White British people made up most donors, females outnumbered males, and clonal diversity was possibly underestimated.

Trimming took off 5 bases at V and 5 bases at J, with 12 bases between the two ends. The CDR3 sequence is 13 residues long. The method was immunoSEQ multiplex PCR; TCRdb's version includes in-frame clones alone and lacks a portion of them. The sample consists of some 150,000 clones, about 90% of them appearing once. This clone is a singleton in its sample. As yet, its antigen is unknown. Sequencing used peripheral blood, obtained on day 0 of AZD1222 vaccination. The sequence was collected from an adult in good health. The chain is built from TRBV12-3 or TRBV12-4 and TRBJ2-5; D may be TRBD1 (6 bases). The chain's CDR3 is CASSPTGWETQYF. CDR3 DNA sequence: TGTGCCAGCAGTCCAACAGGGTGGGAGACCCAGTACTTC.